Listed below are T cell receptor beta chains from one sample, sequenced in a study of shared clonotypes between healthy human individuals. Data came from immunoSEQ multiplex PCR; TCRdb stores just in-frame clones and leaves some out. Of about 2 million clones listed, approximately 95% were seen once; the top ten hold around 1.1%. The sequencing sample was made of naive CD8+ T cells sorted from blood. Source of these receptors: a man between 18 and 29 years old in good health. Both conserved end residues are trimmed from each CDR3. The D gene is left open where the match is weak.

TRBJ2-5 | TRBV2 | TRBD2 | ASSSRGTETQY
TRBJ2-7 | TRBV4-2 | TRBD1 | ASRIGQGASYEQY
TRBJ1-2 | TRBV6-1 | TRBD1 | ASSELRGLNGYT
TRBJ2-5 | TRBV4-3 | . | ASSQDLGSAVQETQY
TRBJ2-2 | TRBV5-6 | . | ASSLVTVRDTGELF
TRBJ1-5 | TRBV28 | . | ASSLRGGRQPQH
TRBJ2-7 | TRBV9 | TRBD1 | ASSVNPRTGSYEQY
TRBJ2-7 | TRBV6-4 | TRBD1 | ASSGGQGYSYEQY
TRBJ2-4 | TRBV5-1 | TRBD2 | ASSPAGGLAEFETKNIQY
TRBJ1-2 | TRBV9 | . | ASSVGIGYGYT